One sample yielded the 26 T cell receptor beta chains listed below, sequenced in a study of post-analysis software for immune sequencing data. Every TCR beta cDNA library bore unique molecular identifiers. TCRdb passed the PCR reads through MiXCR, listing each CDR3 protein once. The data show roughly 600,000 distinct CDR3 sequences, 40% to 50% seen once. No cognate antigen is known for these TCRs. Study-wide results and limits: Five TRBV segments, including TRBV5-6, TRBV5-1 and TRBV20-1, were more frequent in patients than controls.

Sequencing was carried out using blood. These TCRs come from a girl aged 5 to 17 with multiple sclerosis.

The gene calls are TRBV12-3 or TRBV12-4 and TRBJ2-7; 8 positions match TRBD2. This CDR3 contains 14 residues. V lost 6 bases, J lost 3 bases, and 7 bases stayed unmatched. CDR3 sequence reads: CASRRAGTSYEQYF. The DNA of the CDR3 is TGTGCCAGCAGGCGCGCCGGGACTAGCTACGAGCAGTACTTC.

The gene calls are TRBV20-1 and TRBJ2-7; D might be TRBD2 (7 bases). Germline V gene sequence: CDR1 DFQATT, CDR2 SNEGSKA (reference sequence). The V gene lost 5 bases and the J gene lost 4 bases, with 15 bases spanning the gap. The CDR3 consists of 13 residues. CDR3 DNA: TGCAGTGCTCAATCCGGGGGGCGGTACGAGCAGTACTTC. Its translation: CSAQSGGRYEQYF.

The rearrangement joins TRBV9 to TRBJ2-1; D may be TRBD1 or TRBD2 (7 bases each). V shed 7 bases and J shed 4 bases, with 36 bases lying between them. Germline V CDR1 and CDR2: SGDLS, YYNGEE. The CDR3 length is 21 residues. The CDR3 spells CASSEGGASRGSQKIYNEQFF. The CDR3 region has the DNA TGTGCCAGCTCCGAGGGGGGGGCAAGCAGGGGGTCCCAAAAGATTTACAATGAGCAGTTCTTC.

This clonotype has a handful of counts. The V and J genes are TRBV20-1 and TRBJ1-2; a possible D gene is TRBD1 (5 bases). The germline gives CDR1 DFQATT, CDR2 SNEGSKA (reference sequence). There are 11 residues in the CDR3. V shed 4 bases and J shed 6 bases, with 9 bases lying between them. CDR3 nucleotide sequence: TGCAGTGCTATAACAGGTCATGGCTACACCTTC. Protein product: CSAITGHGYTF.

The chain recombines TRBV20-1 with TRBJ2-3; 10 nucleotides align to TRBD1. After removal of 6 bases from V and 3 bases from J, the junction contained 9 bases not matched to a gene. The CDR3 sequence is 15 residues long. Germline CDR1 DFQATT, CDR2 SNEGSKA (reference sequence). CDR3 loop: CSALYRDRGTDTQYF. The CDR3, as DNA: TGCAGTGCCCTTTACCGGGACAGGGGTACAGATACGCAGTATTTT.

This rearrangement joins TRBV10-3 to TRBJ2-3; the D gene is possibly TRBD2 (6 bases). Per the germline V gene, CDR1 is ENHRY and CDR2 is SYGVKD. The CDR3 has 15 residues. Trimming cost V 3 bases and J 3 bases, with 13 bases left between them. CDR3 bases: TGTGCCATCAGTGAAGGCGGGATGGGTACAGATACGCAGTATTTT. It codes for CAISEGGMGTDTQYF.

The V and J genes are TRBV5-1 and TRBJ2-5; a possible D gene is TRBD1 (6 bases). V lost 2 bases, J lost 4 bases, and 12 bases lay in between. The CDR3 has 14 residues. The germline V gene has CDR1 SGHRS and CDR2 YFSETQ. CDR3 in amino acids: CASSLQGRSETQYF. The DNA for the CDR3 is TGCGCCAGCAGCTTACAGGGACGCTCAGAGACCCAGTACTTC.

CDR3 sequence reads: CASSQEERGGRETQYF. The CDR3 DNA sequence: TGCGCCAGCAGCCAAGAAGAGCGGGGGGGCCGAGAGACCCAGTACTTC. The chain links TRBV4-1 to TRBJ2-5; TRBD2 agrees at 10 bases. The V segment lost 0 bases and the J segment 4 bases; nucleotides outside the gene matches: 5. CDR1 is MGHRA and CDR2 is YSYEKL in the germline V gene. The CDR3 has 16 amino acids.

In its sample, this clonotype was seen once. The chain uses TRBV27 and TRBJ1-4, with a weak D call TRBD1 (5 bases). The CDR3 is 15 residues long. V lost 5 bases and J lost 4, with 14 bases in between. Germline V gene lookup returns CDR1 MNHEY and CDR2 SMNVEV (reference sequence). CDR3 amino acids: CASSTRGARNEKLFF. CDR3 DNA: TGTGCCAGCAGTACCCGCGGGGCCCGTAATGAAAAACTGTTTTTT.

This chain links TRBV10-3 with TRBJ1-2; 7 nucleotides agree with TRBD1. The CDR3 covers 13 residues. V shed 2 bases, J shed 8 bases, and the junction held 5 bases outside the gene matches. Germline CDR1 is ENHRY and CDR2 is SYGVKD. CDR3 in DNA: TGTGCCATCAGTGAGAAACAGGGGAGCGGCTACACCTTC. Translated, it gives CAISEKQGSGYTF.

V and J are TRBV10-3 and TRBJ1-1; D gene ambiguous. The V end was cut by 0 bases, the J end by 6 bases, with 14 bases between. The CDR3 totals 15 residues. Per the germline V gene, CDR1 is ENHRY and CDR2 is SYGVKD. The CDR3 coding sequence is TGTGCCATCAGTGAGTCGAATGGAGGGATAGCTGAAGCTTTCTTT. Protein sequence: CAISESNGGIAEAFF.

In its sample, this clonotype was seen a few times. A read error may account for a junction end that differs from germline. This chain connects TRBV2 to TRBJ2-1; TRBD2 might be the D (5 bases). CDR1 and CDR2 (germline): SNHLY, FYNNEI. CDR3 size: 14 residues. The chain's CDR3 is CASREDSGYNEQFF. In nucleotides, the CDR3 is TGTGCCAGCAGGGAAGACTCGGGATACAATGAGCAGTTCTTC.

V gene TRBV7-2 combines with J gene TRBJ1-2; tentatively, D is TRBD1 (5 bases). Germline V gene lookup returns CDR1 SGHTA and CDR2 FQGNSA. CDR3 size: 17 residues. Trimming removed 4 bases at V and 2 bases at J, with 20 bases between. CDR3 coding DNA: TGTGCCAGCAGCTCCTCGGGGTGGGGGGAGGCAAACTATGGCTACACCTTC. It codes for CASSSSGWGEANYGYTF.

The rearrangement uses TRBV20-1 and TRBJ2-5; D gene unclear. The ends were cut back, 0 bases at V and 2 bases at J, with 10 bases in the middle. The CDR3 covers 14 residues. CDR1 and CDR2 (germline): DFQATT, SNEGSKA (reference sequence). CDR3 coding DNA: TGCAGTGCTAGAGATCTGGCTCGGCAAGAGACCCAGTACTTC. It specifies CSARDLARQETQYF.

The genes are TRBV12-3 or TRBV12-4 and TRBJ2-5, with 10 bases fitting TRBD1. The junction had 3 bases not matched to a gene; V was cut back by 0 bases and J by 2 bases. CDR3 length: 16 residues. CDR3 sequence (DNA): TGTGCCAGCAGTTTAGCGTGGGGACAGGGGCAAGAGACCCAGTACTTC. Protein sequence: CASSLAWGQGQETQYF.

The chain has TRBV12-3 or TRBV12-4 and TRBJ2-1, with 10 bases lining up with TRBD2. The CDR3 contains 17 residues. Germline trimming cut 5 bases from V and 5 bases from J; bases unmatched to any gene: 12. The chain's CDR3 is CASSAGSGRALNNEQFF. The CDR3 nucleotides are TGTGCCAGCAGTGCGGGAAGCGGGAGGGCGTTGAACAATGAGCAGTTCTTC.

CDR3 coding DNA: TGTGCCTACTTCCGGGACAGTCGCTACAATGAGCAGTTCTTC. As protein: CAYFRDSRYNEQFF. J is TRBJ2-1 and V is TRBV6-5; 7 positions match TRBD1. The length of the CDR3 is 14 residues. The germline V gene has CDR1 MNHEY and CDR2 SVGAGI. Trimming took 11 bases from V and 3 from J; bases not matched to a gene: 10.

This clonotype came up once. V and J are TRBV12-3 or TRBV12-4 and TRBJ2-1; TRBD2 is a possible D gene (5 bases). The CDR3 contains 12 residues. The V end lost 6 bases, the J end lost 9 bases, and 12 bases lay between the germline ends. CDR3 bases: TGTGCCAGCAGCCCCCGAGGGATTGAGCAGTTCTTC. Amino acid sequence: CASSPRGIEQFF.

The rearrangement links TRBV20-1 to TRBJ2-1; D is unresolved. The CDR3 sequence is 12 residues long. Germline assignment: CDR1 DFQATT and CDR2 SNEGSKA (reference sequence). As DNA, the CDR3 is TGCAGAGTAGGCAGCTCCTACAATGAGCAGTTCTTC. Translated: CRVGSSYNEQFF.

This chain joins TRBV20-1 and TRBJ1-1, with 7 bases identical to TRBD1. Germline values: CDR1 DFQATT, CDR2 SNEGSKA (reference sequence). CDR3 length: 15 residues. V trimming: 3 bases; J trimming: 6 bases; junction bases outside the gene matches: 13. This CDR3 reads CSARARATGMAEAFF. The CDR3 DNA sequence: TGCAGTGCTAGGGCGAGGGCGACAGGGATGGCTGAAGCTTTCTTT.

The rearrangement joins TRBV4-3 to TRBJ2-3; TRBD2 aligns across 8 bases. The germline V gene has CDR1 LGHNA and CDR2 YSLEER. J was trimmed by 7 bases and V by 0 bases; bases with no gene match: 9. The CDR3 is 16 residues long. The CDR3 here is CASSQDSSGSGYTQYF. As DNA, the CDR3 is TGCGCCAGCAGCCAAGACAGCAGCGGGAGCGGGTATACGCAGTATTTT.

This sequence joins TRBV7-8 and TRBJ2-7; TRBD1 aligns across 10 bases. In germline, CDR1 is SGHVS, CDR2 FQNEAQ. The junction had 9 bases not matched to a gene; V was cut back by 5 bases and J by 2 bases. This CDR3 is 16 amino acids long. CDR3 region: CASSPLEGQGPYEQYF. CDR3 bases: TGTGCCAGCAGCCCTCTCGAGGGACAGGGGCCCTACGAGCAGTACTTC. Full variable domain (remainder filled in from reference TRBV7-8 and TRBJ2-7): GAGVSQSPRYKVAKRGQDVALRCDPISGHVSLFWYQQALGQGPEFLTYFQNEAQLDKSGLPSDRFFAERPEGSVSTLKIQRTQQEDSAVYLCASSPLEGQGPYEQYFGPGTRLTVT.

The chain couples TRBV29-1 to TRBJ2-5; D unclear. Between the trimmed V and J ends, which lost 4 bases and 11 bases, there was a span of 17 bases. The CDR3 length is 12 residues. Germline V gene data show CDR1 as SQVTM and CDR2 as ANQGSEA. CDR3: CSVGLDPYEQYF. The CDR3 coding sequence is TGCAGCGTTGGCCTCGATCCCTACGAACAGTACTTC.

The chain has TRBV20-1 and TRBJ1-2, with 9 bases lining up with TRBD1. Germline-derived CDR1 and CDR2 are DFQATT and SNEGSKA (reference sequence). The V gene end was trimmed by 0 bases and the J gene end by 4 bases; junction bases not matched to a gene: 3. CDR3 size: 14 residues. CDR3 sequence: CSAREADRGYGYTF. Written as DNA, the CDR3 is TGCAGTGCTAGAGAGGCGGACAGGGGCTATGGCTACACCTTC.

This sequence joins TRBV7-2 and TRBJ1-6; a weak D match, TRBD1 (5 bases). Trimming shortened V by 3 bases and J by 9 bases, and 12 bases separated the two germline ends. This CDR3 contains 14 residues. Germline CDR1 reads SGHTA; CDR2 reads FQGNSA. This chain's CDR3 is CASSLGEWGSPLHF. The CDR3 nucleotides read TGTGCCAGCAGCTTGGGGGAGTGGGGTTCACCCCTCCACTTT.

The rearrangement links TRBV7-2 to TRBJ2-3, with 13 positions matching TRBD2. Germline CDR1 reads SGHTA; CDR2 reads FQGNSA. J was trimmed by 0 bases and V by 4 bases; bases with no gene match: 10. The CDR3 loop spans 19 amino acids. The CDR3 loop is CASSSGLAGPWFSTDTQYF. In DNA, the CDR3 is TGTGCCAGCAGCTCGGGACTAGCGGGACCCTGGTTCAGCACAGATACGCAGTATTTT.